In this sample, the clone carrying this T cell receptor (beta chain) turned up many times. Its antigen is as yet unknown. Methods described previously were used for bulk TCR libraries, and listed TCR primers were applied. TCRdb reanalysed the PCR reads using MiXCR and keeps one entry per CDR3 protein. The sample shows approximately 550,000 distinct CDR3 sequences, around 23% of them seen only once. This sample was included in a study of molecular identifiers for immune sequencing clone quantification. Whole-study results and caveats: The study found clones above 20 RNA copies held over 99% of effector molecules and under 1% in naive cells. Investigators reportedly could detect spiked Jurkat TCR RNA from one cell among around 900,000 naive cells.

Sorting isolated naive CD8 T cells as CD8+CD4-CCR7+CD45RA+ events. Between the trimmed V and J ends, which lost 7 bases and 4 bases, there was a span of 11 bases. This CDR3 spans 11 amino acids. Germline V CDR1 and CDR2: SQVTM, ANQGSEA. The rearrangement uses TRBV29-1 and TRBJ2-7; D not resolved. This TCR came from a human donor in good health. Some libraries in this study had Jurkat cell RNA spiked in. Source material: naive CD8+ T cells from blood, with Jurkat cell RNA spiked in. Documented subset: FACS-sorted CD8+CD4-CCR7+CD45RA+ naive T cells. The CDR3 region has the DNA TGCAGCGGGTTTATGGGGTACGAGCAGTACTTC. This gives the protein CSGFMGYEQYF.